Following are 31 T cell receptor beta chains from one sample sequenced in a study of blood T cell repertoires in COVID-19. Clones were read by immunoSEQ multiplex PCR, and TCRdb kept only the in-frame ones, dropping some. The table includes 160,000 or so clones, about 88% detected once. The sample comprised peripheral blood. Receptors originate from a woman older than 75 with acute or convalescent COVID-19.

V and J are TRBV10-3 and TRBJ1-4, with D maybe TRBD1 (5 bases). This CDR3 is 13 amino acids long. Germline CDR1 is ENHRY and CDR2 is SYGVKD. Trimming removed 2 bases at V and 7 bases at J, with 8 bases between. CDR3 in DNA: TGTGCCATCAGTGAGGGGGACTTTGAAAAACTGTTTTTT. This sequence encodes CAISEGDFEKLFF.

The genes are TRBV5-1 and TRBJ1-2; 7 positions match TRBD1. CDR1 and CDR2 (germline): SGHRS, YFSETQ. J gave up 8 bases and V 3 bases, and 13 bases lay outside the gene matches. There are 15 residues in the CDR3. As DNA, the CDR3 is TGCGCCAGCAGCTCGGACAGGACCTTAGCGGGAGGCTACACCTTC. Translation gives CASSSDRTLAGGYTF.

The genes are TRBV7-9 and TRBJ1-4; no definite D call. The V end lost 3 bases, the J end lost 6 bases, and 14 bases lay between the germline ends. Germline values: CDR1 SEHNR, CDR2 FQNEAQ (reference sequence). This CDR3 spans 15 amino acids. The chain's CDR3 is CASSFLGGQDEKLFF. CDR3 DNA sequence: TGTGCCAGCAGCTTTCTGGGAGGTCAGGATGAAAAACTGTTTTTT.

J is TRBJ2-7 and V is TRBV19; no reliable D call. The V and J ends lost 3 bases and 3 bases respectively, with 9 bases between them. The germline CDR1 and CDR2 sequences are LNHDA and SQIVND (reference sequence). The CDR3 has 13 residues. The CDR3 region has the DNA TGTGCCAGTAGTATCCAACAGAGCTACGAGCAGTACTTC. It specifies CASSIQQSYEQYF.

This clone was seen more than once but under ten times. V is TRBV6-2 or TRBV6-3 and J is TRBJ1-6; 8 bases align to TRBD1. Germline V CDR1 and CDR2: MNHEY, SVGEGT. Unmatched junction bases numbered 7, after V lost 5 bases and J lost 13 bases. This CDR3 comprises 13 residues. The CDR3, as DNA: TGTGCCAGCAGTCCGGGACAGGCTAATCCCCTCCACTTT. Amino acid sequence: CASSPGQANPLHF.

V usage is TRBV5-6 and J usage is TRBJ1-5; 9 positions agree with TRBD1. The CDR3 is 17 residues long. Per the germline V gene, CDR1 is SGHDT and CDR2 is YYEEEE. The V and J ends lost 3 bases and 0 bases, in that order; junction bases with no gene match: 7. The CDR3 coding sequence is TGTGCCAGCAGCTGGGACAGGGTGTTTCATAGCAATCAGCCCCAGCATTTT. As protein: CASSWDRVFHSNQPQHF.

This chain joins TRBV18 and TRBJ2-1; 7 nucleotides agree with TRBD2. This CDR3 spans 14 amino acids. The germline gives CDR1 KGHSH, CDR2 LQKENI. The V gene end was trimmed by 1 base and the J gene end by 5 bases; junction bases not matched to a gene: 2. The CDR3 DNA reads TGTGCCAGCTCACCACAGCTAGCGGACAATGAGCAGTTCTTC. Its protein product is CASSPQLADNEQFF.

This clone appeared a few times. V usage is TRBV4-1 and J usage is TRBJ2-7; no clear D. The V end was cut by 0 bases, the J end by 1 base, with 7 bases between. There are 14 residues in the CDR3. Germline V gene data show CDR1 as MGHRA and CDR2 as YSYEKL. The CDR3 nucleotides are TGCGCCAGCAGCCAAGAGGTCGGTTCCTACGAGCAGTACTTC. Protein product: CASSQEVGSYEQYF.

The chain uses TRBV7-9 and TRBJ2-3; 8 bases align to TRBD2. Germline CDR1 and CDR2: SEHNR and FQNEAQ (reference sequence). V lost 2 bases and J lost 0; bases outside the gene matches: 4. This CDR3 has 16 amino acids. In DNA, the CDR3 is TGTGCCAGCAGCTTATGGGCTAGCGGGAGCACAGATACGCAGTATTTT. As protein: CASSLWASGSTDTQYF.

The V call is TRBV28, the J call TRBJ2-3; D might be TRBD2 (5 bases). CDR3 length: 15 residues. The V and J ends lost 6 bases and 0 bases respectively, with 13 bases between them. The germline CDR1 and CDR2 sequences are MDHEN and SYDVKM. CDR3 region: CASRGERYSTDTQYF. CDR3 DNA: TGTGCCAGCAGGGGCGAGCGGTATAGCACAGATACGCAGTATTTT.

The rearrangement uses TRBV4-1 and TRBJ2-1, with 9 bases identical to TRBD2. Germline CDR1 and CDR2: MGHRA and YSYEKL. CDR3 length equals 19 residues. V shed 0 bases and J 1 base; nucleotides not matched to a gene: 10. CDR3 amino acids: CASSQDFMLAGTSYNEQFF. CDR3 sequence (DNA): TGCGCCAGCAGCCAAGATTTCATGCTAGCGGGGACTTCCTACAATGAGCAGTTCTTC.

The V gene is TRBV27, the J gene TRBJ2-3; D is ambiguous. The CDR3 is made up of 14 amino acids. Germline V gene lookup returns CDR1 MNHEY and CDR2 SMNVEV (reference sequence). V gave up 6 bases and J gave up 6 bases, with 16 bases separating them. CDR3 bases: TGTGCCAGCAGCTTGACATCGCTTAGGGATACGCAGTATTTT. It specifies CASSLTSLRDTQYF.

V usage is TRBV5-4 and J usage is TRBJ1-6; a weak D match, TRBD1 (5 bases). The V end was cut by 4 bases, the J end by 4 bases, with 15 bases between. Germline CDR1 reads SGHNT; CDR2 reads YYREEE (reference sequence). CDR3 size: 16 residues. In DNA form, the CDR3 reads TGTGCCAGCAGCCCGGGCGGGACGGCGTATAATTCACCCCTCCACTTT. This codes for CASSPGGTAYNSPLHF.

The gene calls are TRBV7-9 and TRBJ1-3; D is possibly TRBD1 (6 bases). V was trimmed by 2 bases and J by 5 bases, leaving 13 bases between them. The germline CDR1 and CDR2 sequences are SEHNR and FQNEAQ (reference sequence). The CDR3 extends over 15 amino acids. Here the CDR3 reads CASSLNQGTRNTIYF. Here the CDR3 DNA reads TGTGCCAGCAGCTTAAACCAGGGGACAAGAAACACCATATATTTT.

The CDR3 DNA is TGTGCCAGCAGCCCCCGACAGGGATCTTCCGGCGAGCAGTACTTC. Protein product: CASSPRQGSSGEQYF. The V call is TRBV7-6, the J call TRBJ2-7; 7 bases align to TRBD1. Germline V CDR1 and CDR2: SGHVS, FNYEAQ. The CDR3 totals 15 residues. The V gene end was trimmed by 5 bases and the J gene end by 6 bases; junction bases not matched to a gene: 13.

This clone turned up a few times. The chain carries TRBV27 and TRBJ2-1; D possibly corresponds to TRBD1 (5 bases). With 5 bases removed from V and 0 bases from J, the gap between germline ends came to 17 bases. Per the germline V gene, CDR1 is MNHEY and CDR2 is SMNVEV (reference sequence). CDR3 length equals 17 residues. CDR3 loop: CASSLFQGLGSYNEQFF. The CDR3 DNA sequence: TGTGCCAGCAGTCTCTTCCAGGGATTAGGCTCCTACAATGAGCAGTTCTTC.

The CDR3 protein is CASSPQQGNTEAFF. The CDR3 DNA sequence: TGTGCCAGCTCACCTCAACAGGGGAACACTGAAGCTTTCTTT. This chain links TRBV18 with TRBJ1-1; the D gene is possibly TRBD1 (6 bases). This CDR3 has 14 amino acids. Germline V gene sequence: CDR1 KGHSH, CDR2 LQKENI. V lost 3 bases and J 1 base, leaving 9 bases between the germline ends.

V gene TRBV5-4 combines with J gene TRBJ2-7; TRBD2 matches 7 bases. This CDR3 region has 15 residues. The V gene's germline CDR1 is SGHNT and CDR2 YYREEE (reference sequence). Trimming removed 1 base from V and 2 bases from J; junction bases left unmatched: 6. The CDR3 region is CASSLPTGGPYEQYF. Written as DNA, the CDR3 is TGTGCCAGCAGCTTGCCTACGGGGGGTCCCTACGAGCAGTACTTC. The whole variable domain, remainder taken from reference TRBV5-4 and TRBJ2-7, is ETGVTQSPTHLIKTRGQQVTLRCSSQSGHNTVSWYQQALGQGPQFIFQYYREEENGRGNFPPRFSGLQFPNYSSELNVNALELDDSALYLCASSLPTGGPYEQYFGPGTRLTVT.

V and J are TRBV9 and TRBJ1-2, with a weak D call TRBD1 (6 bases). Germline V CDR1 and CDR2: SGDLS, YYNGEE. This CDR3 is 16 amino acids long. Trimming took 4 bases from V and 4 from J, leaving 20 bases between them. The CDR3, as DNA: TGTGCCAGCAGCCCACATCTACAGGGAAGCTCCTATGGCTACACCTTC. It encodes CASSPHLQGSSYGYTF.

This rearrangement joins TRBV5-4 to TRBJ2-7, with 12 nucleotides matching TRBD2. The germline V gene encodes CDR1 SGHNT and CDR2 YYREEE (reference sequence). CDR3 size: 17 residues. The V gene end was trimmed by 4 bases and the J gene end by 5 bases; junction bases not matched to a gene: 13. CDR3 DNA: TGTGCCAGCAGCCTTGGGACTAGCGGGCCGCAACGCCACGAGCAGTACTTC. This gives the protein CASSLGTSGPQRHEQYF. Looking up the rest from reference TRBV5-4 and TRBJ2-7 gives the full variable domain: ETGVTQSPTHLIKTRGQQVTLRCSSQSGHNTVSWYQQALGQGPQFIFQYYREEENGRGNFPPRFSGLQFPNYSSELNVNALELDDSALYLCASSLGTSGPQRHEQYFGPGTRLTVT.

The rearrangement links TRBV5-1 to TRBJ2-7, with 9 bases matching TRBD2. V shed 4 bases and J 4 bases; nucleotides not matched to a gene: 3. The germline V gene has CDR1 SGHRS and CDR2 YFSETQ. The CDR3 extends over 13 amino acids. CDR3: CASSTTSGYEQYF. The CDR3 region has the DNA TGCGCCAGCAGCACAACTAGCGGGTACGAGCAGTACTTC. The full variable domain, completed using reference TRBV5-1 and TRBJ2-7, is KAGVTQTPRYLIKTRGQQVTLSCSPISGHRSVSWYQQTPGQGLQFLFEYFSETQRNKGNFPGRFSGRQFSNSRSEMNVSTLELGDSALYLCASSTTSGYEQYFGPGTRLTVT.

This rearrangement joins TRBV19 to TRBJ1-2, with D tentatively TRBD1 (5 bases). The CDR3 sequence is 13 residues long. Germline CDR1 LNHDA, CDR2 SQIVND (reference sequence). The V and J ends lost 3 bases and 4 bases respectively, with 9 bases between them. In DNA, the CDR3 is TGTGCCAGTAGTATTACGGACACCTATGGCTACACCTTC. Protein product: CASSITDTYGYTF. The full variable domain, rest sourced from reference TRBV19 and TRBJ1-2, is DGGITQSPKYLFRKEGQNVTLSCEQNLNHDAMYWYRQDPGQGLRLIYYSQIVNDFQKGDIAEGYSVSREKKESFPLTVTSAQKNPTAFYLCASSITDTYGYTFGSGTRLTVV.

The chain links TRBV5-1 to TRBJ2-1; 9 nucleotides match TRBD1. With 4 bases clipped from V and 9 bases from J, the junction kept 11 bases outside the gene matches. Germline values: CDR1 SGHRS, CDR2 YFSETQ. The CDR3 extends over 15 amino acids. The CDR3 DNA reads TGCGCCAGCAGCCCAACCGGGACAGGGATGGGTGAGCAGTTCTTC. It translates to CASSPTGTGMGEQFF.

V gene TRBV19 combines with J gene TRBJ1-2; D unclear. Trimming cost V 3 bases and J 9 bases, with 8 bases left between them. The CDR3 is made up of 11 amino acids. Germline CDR1 LNHDA, CDR2 SQIVND (reference sequence). The CDR3: CASSMESRYTF. DNA of the CDR3: TGTGCCAGTAGTATGGAGTCACGCTACACCTTC.

The V gene is TRBV7-2, the J gene TRBJ2-7, with D perhaps TRBD2 (6 bases). The CDR3 runs 15 residues. With 5 bases removed from V and 0 bases from J, the gap between germline ends came to 14 bases. The germline V gene encodes CDR1 SGHTA and CDR2 FQGNSA. CDR3 sequence: CASSALGGSSYEQYF. The DNA of the CDR3 is TGTGCCAGCAGCGCACTTGGAGGGAGCTCCTACGAGCAGTACTTC.

The chain carries TRBV9 and TRBJ1-2; 7 nucleotides match TRBD1. With V trimmed by 0 bases and J by 1 base, 9 bases remained unmatched. The CDR3 covers 17 residues. The germline V gene encodes CDR1 SGDLS and CDR2 YYNGEE. The CDR3 DNA reads as TGTGCCAGCAGCGTAGGTGGACAGGCCCAAGATAACTATGGCTACACCTTC. Protein: CASSVGGQAQDNYGYTF.

The V gene is TRBV3-1 (or the pseudogene TRBV3-2), the J gene TRBJ1-1; 10 nucleotides match TRBD1. Per germline, CDR1 LGHDT and CDR2 YNNKEL (reference sequence). Trimming removed 3 bases from V and 4 bases from J; junction bases left unmatched: 5. The CDR3 extends over 15 amino acids. The CDR3 is CASSHPRTGGTEAFF. In nucleotides, the CDR3 is TGTGCCAGCAGCCACCCACGGACAGGGGGCACTGAAGCTTTCTTT.

This clone was recorded once. The chain carries TRBV6-5 and TRBJ1-2; the D gene is possibly TRBD1 (5 bases). Germline lookup yields CDR1 MNHEY and CDR2 SVGAGI. CDR3 length: 12 amino acids. CDR3 amino acids: CAGRAANYGYTF. The CDR3 DNA is TGTGCAGGCAGGGCGGCTAACTATGGCTACACCTTC.

V is TRBV11-2 and J is TRBJ2-1, with 8 bases aligning to TRBD2. Losses at the gene ends were 5 bases for V and 3 bases for J; bases not matched to a gene: 9. From germline, CDR1 is SGHAT and CDR2 FQNNGV. The length of the CDR3 is 16 residues. The CDR3 loop reads CASSQLTGGRYNEQFF. Here the CDR3 DNA reads TGTGCCAGCAGCCAATTGACGGGAGGGCGCTACAATGAGCAGTTCTTC.

The sample holds a few counts of this clone. V and J are TRBV4-3 and TRBJ1-2, with 12 nucleotides matching TRBD1. There are 16 residues in the CDR3. In germline, CDR1 is LGHNA, CDR2 YSLEER. The junction had 9 bases not matched to a gene; V was cut back by 2 bases and J by 8 bases. CDR3 nucleotide sequence: TGCGCCAGCAGCCAAACCCCGACCGGGACAGGGGGCGGCTACACCTTC. Translating it yields CASSQTPTGTGGGYTF.

The CDR3 DNA sequence: TGCGCCAGCAGCAAGACCGGGAGGAGAGAGTATGGCTACACCTTC. Its translation is CASSKTGRREYGYTF. J is TRBJ1-2 and V is TRBV4-3; no reliable D call. With 5 bases removed from V and 5 bases from J, the gap between germline ends came to 18 bases. Germline V CDR1 and CDR2: LGHNA, YSLEER. The CDR3 has 15 residues.